This record covers a single TCR beta chain. Its antigen is as yet unknown. The CDR3 is 19 amino acids. This sample was included in a study of identical twins. Unique molecular identifiers were in the cDNA, with template-switch universal primer binding. TCRdb independently ran MiXCR on the 5' RACE reads; one entry per CDR3 protein. The sample lists roughly 470,000 distinct CDR3 sequences; 13% to 15% were seen once. Study findings and constraints: Shared out-of-frame alpha sequences (those common to twins) showed excess low generation probability.

Separately, the same data were catalogued under a study of yellow fever vaccine responses in identical twins. That work adds: Twins' vaccine T cell response reportedly seemed partly convergent, partly personalized.

This chain uses TRBV21-1 with TRBJ2-1; the table's D call of TRBD2 was not tested on the DNA. TRBV21-1 is a documented pseudogene. Sequencing was done on a sample of CD4+ T cells sorted from blood. The TCR sequence derives from a woman between 18 and 29 years old in good health. CDR3 amino acids: CASSKARASGGAGYNEQFF. CDR3 nucleotide sequence: TGTGCCAGCAGCAAAGCCCGAGCTAGCGGGGGGGCTGGTTACAATGAGCAGTTCTTC.